The clone carrying this T cell receptor beta chain has a single count. Its antigen is not identified. The sample belongs to a study of T cells in Graves' hyperthyroidism and ophthalmopathy. Background on the study: Peripheral blood samples were taken at initial diagnosis, prior to any treatment. Findings of the study overall: Patients with ophthalmopathy were separated from those with stable hyperthyroidism by a 13 V-J model. Most clonotypes that expanded in the thyroid above 0.001 also showed up in blood.

The source material, RNA transcripts, was used to amplify TCR beta CDR3 regions. First-round RT-PCR targeting the TCR CDR3 was performed with the HTBI primer set. MiXCR, run by TCRdb on the multiplex PCR reads, gives a single entry per CDR3 protein. The table has 300,000 to 450,000 distinct CDR3 sequences, less than 15% seen once. Source material: blood. This sequence originates from a man between 25 and 39 years old with Graves' hyperthyroidism that later progressed to Graves' ophthalmopathy.

CDR3 region: CSAAMKVVGSSYEQYF. The CDR3 coding sequence is TGCAGCGCGGCGATGAAGGTGGTAGGGAGCTCCTACGAGCAGTACTTC. The chain employs TRBV29-1 and TRBJ2-7, with D perhaps matching TRBD2 (5 bases). Looked up from germline, CDR1 is SQVTM and CDR2 is ANQGSEA. The V end was cut by 7 bases, the J end by 0 bases, with 22 bases between. The CDR3 spans 16 residues.